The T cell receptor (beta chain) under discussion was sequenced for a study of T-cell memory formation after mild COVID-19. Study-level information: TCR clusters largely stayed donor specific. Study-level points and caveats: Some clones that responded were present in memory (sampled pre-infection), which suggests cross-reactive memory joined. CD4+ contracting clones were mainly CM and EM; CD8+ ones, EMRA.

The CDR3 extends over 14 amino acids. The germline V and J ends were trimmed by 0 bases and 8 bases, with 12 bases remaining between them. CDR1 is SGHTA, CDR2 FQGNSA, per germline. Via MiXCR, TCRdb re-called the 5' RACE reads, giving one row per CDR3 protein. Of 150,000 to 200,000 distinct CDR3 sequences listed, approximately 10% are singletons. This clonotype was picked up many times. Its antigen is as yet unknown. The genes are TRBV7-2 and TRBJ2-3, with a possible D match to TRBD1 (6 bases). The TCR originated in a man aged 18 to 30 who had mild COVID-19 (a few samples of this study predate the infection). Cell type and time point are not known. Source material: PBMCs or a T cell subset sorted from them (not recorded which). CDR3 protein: CASSLAGAIRTQYF. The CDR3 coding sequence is TGTGCCAGCAGCTTAGCGGGGGCGATTCGTACGCAGTATTTT. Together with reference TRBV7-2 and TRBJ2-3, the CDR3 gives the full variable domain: GAGVSQSPSNKVTEKGKDVELRCDPISGHTALYWYRQSLGQGLEFLIYFQGNSAPDKSGLPSDRFSAERTGGSVSTLTIQRTQQEDSAVYLCASSLAGAIRTQYFGPGTRLTVL.